This entry lists 19 T cell receptor beta chains sequenced from one sample in a study of T cells in localized non-small cell lung cancer. The method was immunoSEQ multiplex PCR; TCRdb's version includes in-frame clones alone and lacks a portion of them. Of tens of thousands of clones listed, 77% were seen once; the top ten hold around 17%. The sequencing used peripheral blood, collected before any cancer treatment. These TCRs come from a man aged 35-69 years with stage I squamous cell lung carcinoma.

The chain links TRBV5-8 to TRBJ1-6, with D possibly matching TRBD1 (6 bases). V was clipped by 6 bases and J by 8 bases, with 21 bases between them. In germline, CDR1 is SGHTS, CDR2 YDEGEE. This CDR3 region has 16 residues. Written as DNA, the CDR3 is TGTGCCAGCATAAATTCTGCGGGGGCTGGATATTCACCCCTCCACTTT. This sequence encodes CASINSAGAGYSPLHF.

This clone was seen a handful of times. The rearrangement uses TRBV28 and TRBJ1-6; a weak D match, TRBD1 (6 bases). V was cut by 3 bases and J by 12 bases, with 18 bases left in between. The CDR3 totals 15 residues. Per germline, CDR1 MDHEN and CDR2 SYDVKM. CDR3 sequence (DNA): TGTGCCAGCAGTTTCGAGTCCCGGGGAGGGGGACCCCTCCACTTT. This gives the protein CASSFESRGGGPLHF.

The rearrangement uses TRBV28 and TRBJ2-7; tentatively, D is TRBD2 (7 bases). V was pared by 2 bases and J by 7 bases, with 18 bases between. Germline V CDR1 and CDR2: MDHEN, SYDVKM. The CDR3 totals 15 residues. CDR3 residues: CASSLAGALIWEQYF. The CDR3 DNA reads as TGTGCCAGCAGTTTAGCGGGGGCCCTCATTTGGGAGCAGTACTTC.

The chain is built from TRBV15 and TRBJ2-5; D is undetermined. Germline V gene data show CDR1 as LNHNV and CDR2 as YYDKDF (reference sequence). The V gene lost 0 bases and the J gene lost 4 bases, with 6 bases spanning the gap. The CDR3 spans 13 residues. The CDR3 sequence is CATSRDRVETQYF. In nucleotides, the CDR3 is TGTGCCACCAGCAGAGATCGAGTAGAGACCCAGTACTTC.

The rearrangement joins TRBV6-6 to TRBJ2-1; the match to TRBD1 covers 7 bases. Unmatched junction bases numbered 4, after V lost 6 bases and J lost 5 bases. The CDR3 spans 13 residues. Germline V lookup: CDR1 MNHNY, CDR2 SVGAGI (reference sequence). CDR3 nucleotide sequence: TGTGCCAGCAGCTTACAGGGGAACAATGAGCAGTTCTTC. This translates into CASSLQGNNEQFF.

The chain recombines TRBV30 with TRBJ2-1; TRBD2 matches at 7 bases. Germline V CDR1 and CDR2: GTSNPN, SVGIG (reference sequence). This CDR3 is built from 15 residues. V was pared by 3 bases and J by 0 bases, with 5 bases of the junction left unmatched. The CDR3 loop is CAWSGGSLSYNEQFF. CDR3 DNA: TGTGCCTGGAGCGGGGGGTCACTCTCCTACAATGAGCAGTTCTTC.

The rearrangement joins TRBV6-5 to TRBJ2-5; D tentatively reads TRBD1 or TRBD2 (5 bases each). With 5 bases removed from V and 4 bases from J, the gap between germline ends came to 14 bases. This CDR3 is built from 14 residues. Germline V gives CDR1 MNHEY, CDR2 SVGAGI. CDR3 region: CASSAGPRVETQYF. In nucleotides, the CDR3 is TGTGCCAGCAGTGCGGGCCCCAGGGTAGAGACCCAGTACTTC.

In nucleotides, the CDR3 is TGTGCCAGCATAGGGGGTACTAACTATGGCTACACCTTC. Translation: CASIGGTNYGYTF. The V call is TRBV19, the J call TRBJ1-2; D is perhaps TRBD1 (6 bases). CDR3 length: 13 residues. Germline CDR1 is LNHDA and CDR2 is SQIVND (reference sequence). V was shortened by 9 bases and J by 0 bases, with 11 bases between the two germline ends.

This chain joins TRBV11-2 and TRBJ2-1; D is ambiguous. In germline, CDR1 is SGHAT, CDR2 FQNNGV. The CDR3 covers 13 residues. V dropped 0 bases and J dropped 8 bases, with 8 bases sitting between them. The CDR3 spells CASSLDVRHEQFF. The CDR3 region has the DNA TGTGCCAGCAGCTTAGACGTCCGCCATGAGCAGTTCTTC.

This clone was seen more than once but under ten times. The rearrangement links TRBV4-1 to TRBJ2-3; 9 positions agree with TRBD2. Trimming cost V 4 bases and J 3 bases; bases outside gene matches: 17. The CDR3 length is 19 residues. Germline CDR1 and CDR2: MGHRA and YSYEKL. The CDR3 here is CASSLLPSGVPHVTDTQYF. As DNA, the CDR3 is TGCGCCAGCAGCCTCCTTCCTAGCGGGGTGCCTCACGTAACAGATACGCAGTATTTT.

This clone has more than one count but fewer than ten. The chain employs TRBV30 and TRBJ2-7; D is ambiguous. Germline CDR1 reads GTSNPN; CDR2 reads SVGIG (reference sequence). V lost 1 base, J lost 2 bases, and 18 bases lay in between. CDR3 length equals 16 residues. Here the CDR3 reads CAWSGKVFLKPYEQYF. The CDR3 DNA sequence: TGTGCCTGGAGTGGAAAGGTCTTTCTAAAACCCTACGAGCAGTACTTC.

The rearrangement uses TRBV25-1 and TRBJ2-7; a possible D gene is TRBD2 (6 bases). The CDR3 covers 13 residues. Germline V gives CDR1 MGHDK, CDR2 SYGVNS. V shed 2 bases and J shed 5 bases, with 10 bases lying between them. DNA for the CDR3: TGTGCCAGCAGTGAAGGAGGGACCCACGAGCAGTACTTC. Translating gives CASSEGGTHEQYF.

The rearrangement links TRBV5-5 to TRBJ1-5; D is ambiguous. Germline lookup yields CDR1 SGHKS and CDR2 YYEKEE (reference sequence). This CDR3 has 15 amino acids. The V gene lost 2 bases and the J gene lost 2 bases, with 11 bases spanning the gap. In DNA, the CDR3 is TGTGCCAGCAGCTTTATGCCGGAGGGCAATCAGCCCCAGCATTTT. It is translated as CASSFMPEGNQPQHF.

The chain uses TRBV7-6 and TRBJ2-1; 10 positions agree with TRBD1. The trim removed 5 bases at V and 4 bases at J, leaving 14 bases unmatched. Looked up from germline, CDR1 is SGHVS and CDR2 is FNYEAQ. The CDR3 runs to 18 residues. The DNA for the CDR3 is TGTGCCAGCAGCCCGGTATCACCCGGGACAGGGGCATACAATGAGCAGTTCTTC. It codes for CASSPVSPGTGAYNEQFF.

V gene TRBV29-1 combines with J gene TRBJ2-7; D uncertain. This CDR3 is built from 13 residues. Trimming cost V 3 bases and J 0 bases, with 9 bases left between them. The V gene's germline CDR1 is SQVTM and CDR2 ANQGSEA. In DNA, the CDR3 is TGCAGCGTTGAGTCTGAGTTCTCCTACGAGCAGTACTTC. Translating it yields CSVESEFSYEQYF.

This clone was seen a single time. The chain has TRBV18 and TRBJ1-4; a possible D gene is TRBD1 (6 bases). CDR1 and CDR2 from the germline V gene are KGHSH and LQKENI. The CDR3 length is 16 residues. Trimming stripped 2 bases from V and 5 bases from J, with 15 bases between. This CDR3 is CASSPDQGRHNEKLFF. The CDR3 DNA reads as TGTGCCAGCTCACCAGACCAGGGGCGCCACAATGAAAAACTGTTTTTT.

This clone came up once. The chain uses TRBV5-4 and TRBJ1-6; a possible D gene is TRBD1 (5 bases). The V and J ends lost 7 bases and 7 bases respectively, with 12 bases between them. The CDR3 consists of 13 residues. Per germline, CDR1 SGHNT and CDR2 YYREEE (reference sequence). CDR3 loop: CASGRQQNSPLHF. The CDR3 DNA reads TGTGCCAGCGGCAGACAGCAAAATTCACCCCTCCACTTT.

This clone was found a few times. The CDR3 coding sequence is TGTGCCAGCAGCTTAGTTTACAATGAGCAGTTCTTC. Its protein is CASSLVYNEQFF. V usage is TRBV11-1 and J usage is TRBJ2-1, with D unresolved. Germline V CDR1 and CDR2: SGHAT, FQDESV (reference sequence). The CDR3 is 12 residues long. V lost 1 base, J lost 4 bases, and 2 bases lay in between.

V and J are TRBV29-1 and TRBJ2-1; 9 bases agree with TRBD2. This CDR3 contains 13 residues. Germline V gene sequence: CDR1 SQVTM, CDR2 ANQGSEA. The trim removed 5 bases at V and 7 bases at J, leaving 6 bases unmatched. The CDR3: CSVRVAGENEQFF. For the CDR3, the DNA is TGCAGCGTTAGGGTAGCGGGGGAAAATGAGCAGTTCTTC.